This is a list of T cell receptor beta chains from one sample in a study of a mutant IDH1 vaccine in newly diagnosed glioma. Measured with immunoSEQ multiplex PCR; TCRdb has only the in-frame clones, and not every one. The sample contains roughly 30,000 clones, 80% to 85% of which appear only once. These receptors have no identified antigens. Sequences were derived from PBMCs, sampled from a glioma patient whose treatment included an IDH1 peptide vaccine. These receptors all come from a woman aged 30 to 39 with glioma. Each CDR3 is given with its conserved first and last residue. A D gene is named only where the DNA matches it firmly. Clone size is shown for a subset of rows, as once, few, many or a class of expanded clone.

clone_size,j_call,v_call,d_call,cdr3_aa,cdr3_nt
-,TRBJ1-1,TRBV27,-,CASSLWAEGDTEAFF,TGTGCCAGCAGCTTATGGGCAGAAGGGGACACTGAAGCTTTCTTT
-,TRBJ1-2,TRBV19,TRBD1,CASRGGGQTKYGYTF,TGTGCCAGTAGAGGAGGGGGACAGACAAAGTATGGCTACACCTTC
-,TRBJ2-7,TRBV29-1,-,CSVALQQGSEQYF,TGCAGCGTCGCCCTGCAACAGGGCTCCGAGCAGTACTTC
-,TRBJ1-2,TRBV5-4,TRBD1,CASSLGTTGDYGYTF,TGTGCCAGCAGCTTGGGGACGACAGGGGACTATGGCTACACCTTC
-,TRBJ2-7,TRBV27,-,CASSFAGQLYEQYF,TGTGCCAGCAGTTTTGCGGGACAGCTTTACGAGCAGTACTTC
-,TRBJ1-2,TRBV5-5,-,CASSLGGINYGYTF,TGTGCCAGCAGCTTGGGCGGAATTAACTATGGCTACACCTTC
-,TRBJ2-3,TRBV7-9,-,CASTVLGADTQYF,TGTGCCAGCACAGTCCTGGGGGCCGATACGCAGTATTTT
-,TRBJ1-4,TRBV9,TRBD1,CASSLEGQGGEKLFF,TGTGCCAGCAGCCTAGAGGGACAGGGGGGCGAAAAACTGTTTTTT
-,TRBJ1-3,TRBV14,-,CASSQSGFGNTIYF,TGTGCCAGCAGCCAATCCGGGTTCGGAAACACCATATATTTT
-,TRBJ1-1,TRBV6-5,TRBD1,CASSPWTGVTEAFF,TGTGCCAGCAGCCCCTGGACAGGGGTCACTGAAGCTTTCTTT
once,TRBJ1-2,TRBV6-5,-,CASSLGRNYGYTF,TGTGCCAGCAGTTTGGGCAGGAACTATGGCTACACCTTC
-,TRBJ1-4,TRBV7-2,-,CASSSAGGPEKLFF,TGTGCCAGCAGCTCCGCAGGAGGGCCAGAAAAACTGTTTTTT
-,TRBJ1-1,TRBV4-2,TRBD1,CASSHDRGSEAFF,TGTGCCAGCAGCCATGACAGGGGCTCTGAAGCTTTCTTT
-,TRBJ1-4,TRBV7-9,TRBD1,CASTPTGWKEKLFF,TGTGCCAGCACCCCGACAGGGTGGAAGGAAAAACTGTTTTTT
-,TRBJ2-1,TRBV7-9,-,CASSLPEQFF,TGTGCCAGCAGCTTGCCAGAGCAGTTCTTC
-,TRBJ2-5,TRBV4-1,TRBD2,CASSYNSGGYQETQYF,TGCGCCAGCAGTTACAATAGCGGGGGGTACCAAGAGACCCAGTACTTC
-,TRBJ2-5,TRBV6-5,-,CASKGPGWRETQYF,TGTGCCAGCAAAGGTCCGGGGTGGCGAGAGACCCAGTACTTC
few,TRBJ1-2,TRBV5-4,TRBD1,CASSQGAGYGYTF,TGTGCCAGCAGTCAGGGGGCTGGCTATGGCTACACCTTC
-,TRBJ2-5,TRBV18,TRBD1,CASSTEQGAQETQYF,TGTGCCAGCTCAACAGAACAGGGGGCCCAAGAGACCCAGTACTTC
-,TRBJ1-2,TRBV19,-,CASALRGRVHGYTF,TGTGCCAGTGCTCTTAGGGGCCGTGTCCATGGCTACACCTTC
few,TRBJ1-1,TRBV6-5,-,CASRTDLNTEAFF,TGTGCCAGCCGGACGGACTTGAACACTGAAGCTTTCTTT
once,TRBJ2-5,TRBV18,-,CASSPPNQGGETQYF,TGTGCCAGCTCACCACCGAATCAGGGTGGAGAGACCCAGTACTTC
-,TRBJ2-7,TRBV7-6,-,CASSLSGGYYEQYF,TGTGCCAGCAGCTTATCTGGGGGTTACTACGAGCAGTACTTC
-,TRBJ2-3,TRBV25-1,-,CASSLQGSITDTQYF,TGTGCCAGCAGTCTCCAGGGGTCGATCACAGATACGCAGTATTTT
-,TRBJ2-7,TRBV5-4,TRBD1,CASSSGTDYYEQYF,TGTGCCAGCAGCTCCGGGACAGATTATTACGAGCAGTACTTC